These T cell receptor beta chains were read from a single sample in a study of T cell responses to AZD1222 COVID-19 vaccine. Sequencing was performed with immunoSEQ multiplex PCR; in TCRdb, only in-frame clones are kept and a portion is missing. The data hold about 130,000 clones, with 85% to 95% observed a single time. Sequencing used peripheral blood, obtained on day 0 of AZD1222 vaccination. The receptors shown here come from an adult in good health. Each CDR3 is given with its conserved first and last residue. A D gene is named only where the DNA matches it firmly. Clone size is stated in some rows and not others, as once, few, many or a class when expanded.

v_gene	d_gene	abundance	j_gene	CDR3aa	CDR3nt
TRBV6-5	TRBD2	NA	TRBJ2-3	CASSSGGHTDTQYF	TGTGCCAGCAGTAGCGGGGGACACACAGATACGCAGTATTTT
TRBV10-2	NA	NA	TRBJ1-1	CASSHGGADTEAFF	TGCGCCAGCAGCCACGGGGGCGCCGACACTGAAGCTTTCTTT
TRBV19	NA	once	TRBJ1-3	CASPGPGAGNTIYF	TGTGCCTCACCGGGGCCAGGGGCTGGAAACACCATATATTTT
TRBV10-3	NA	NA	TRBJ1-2	CAISESENYGYTF	TGTGCCATCAGTGAGTCGGAGAACTATGGCTACACCTTC
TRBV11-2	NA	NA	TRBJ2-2	CASTPPRGGGGELFF	TGTGCCAGCACCCCCCCGCGGGGCGGCGGCGGGGAGCTGTTTTTT
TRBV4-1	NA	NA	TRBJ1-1	CASSQDPSDTEAFF	TGCGCCAGCAGCCAAGATCCCAGCGACACTGAAGCTTTCTTT
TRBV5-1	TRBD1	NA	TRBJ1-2	CASSLGGQGARYGYTF	TGCGCCAGCAGCTTGGGCGGGCAGGGGGCGCGGTATGGCTACACCTTC
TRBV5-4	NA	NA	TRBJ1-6	CASSLDLRSPLHF	TGTGCCAGCAGCTTGGACCTCCGGTCACCCCTCCACTTT
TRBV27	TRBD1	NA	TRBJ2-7	CASSLAPGTGVVEQYF	TGTGCCAGCAGTCTAGCCCCCGGGACAGGGGTCGTCGAGCAGTACTTC
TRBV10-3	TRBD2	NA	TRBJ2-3	CAISESVIAGGPRYF	TGTGCCATCAGTGAGTCTGTAATAGCGGGGGGGCCGAGATATTTT
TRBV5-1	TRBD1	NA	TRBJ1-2	CASSTGQGALHGYTF	TGCGCCAGCAGCACCGGACAGGGGGCCCTTCATGGCTACACCTTC
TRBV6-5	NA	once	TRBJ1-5	CASLSLFSNQPQHF	TGTGCCAGCCTCAGCCTTTTTAGCAATCAGCCCCAGCATTTT
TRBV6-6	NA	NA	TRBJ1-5	CASSYSGQYSNQPQHF	TGTGCCAGCAGTTACTCAGGTCAGTATAGCAATCAGCCCCAGCATTTT
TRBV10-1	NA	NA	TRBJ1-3	CASSGSWPGNTIYF	TGCGCCAGCAGTGGGTCTTGGCCTGGAAACACCATATATTTT
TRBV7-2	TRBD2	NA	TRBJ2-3	CASSTSPLGGGTDTQYF	TGTGCCAGCTCGACCTCCCCTCTCGGGGGGGGAACAGATACGCAGTATTTT
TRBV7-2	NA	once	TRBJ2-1	CASSPVRGNEQFF	TGTGCCAGCAGCCCGGTTAGGGGCAATGAGCAGTTCTTC
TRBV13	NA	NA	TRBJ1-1	CASTRGWQGNTEAFF	TGTGCCAGCACCAGAGGGTGGCAGGGGAACACTGAAGCTTTCTTT
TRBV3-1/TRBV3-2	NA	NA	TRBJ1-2	CASSQFYNYGYTF	TGTGCCAGCAGCCAATTTTATAACTATGGCTACACCTTC
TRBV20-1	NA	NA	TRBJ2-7	CSAEPYEQYF	TGCAGTGCGGAACCCTACGAGCAGTACTTC
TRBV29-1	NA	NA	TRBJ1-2	CSVAPQWGRYTF	TGCAGCGTCGCACCCCAGTGGGGGCGCTACACCTTC
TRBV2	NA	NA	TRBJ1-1	CASNLDRGYTEAFF	TGTGCCAGCAACTTGGACCGAGGTTACACTGAAGCTTTCTTT
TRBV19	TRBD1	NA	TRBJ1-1	CASSRQGAAEAFF	TGTGCCAGTAGTAGACAGGGGGCAGCTGAAGCTTTCTTT
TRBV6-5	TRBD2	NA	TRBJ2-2	CASSYSLAGGIGELFF	TGTGCCAGCAGTTACTCATTAGCGGGGGGCATCGGGGAGCTGTTTTTT
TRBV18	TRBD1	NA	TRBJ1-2	CASSPDRGVGGYTF	TGTGCCAGCTCACCGGACAGGGGGGTAGGAGGCTACACCTTC
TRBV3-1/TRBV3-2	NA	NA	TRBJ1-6	CASSQERGIGSPLHF	TGTGCCAGCAGCCAAGAGAGAGGGATCGGTTCACCCCTCCACTTT
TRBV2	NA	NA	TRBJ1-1	CASSEWQVLAFF	TGTGCCAGCAGTGAATGGCAAGTTTTAGCTTTCTTT
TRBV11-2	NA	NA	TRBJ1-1	CASSLIGTEAFF	TGTGCCAGCAGCTTAATAGGGACTGAAGCTTTCTTT
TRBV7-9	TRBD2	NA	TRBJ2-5	CASSLSSGVYQETQYF	TGTGCCAGCAGCTTATCTAGCGGGGTGTACCAAGAGACCCAGTACTTC
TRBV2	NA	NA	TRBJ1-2	CASSEGEVQGNYGYTF	TGTGCCAGCAGTGAAGGAGAAGTACAGGGAAACTATGGCTACACCTTC
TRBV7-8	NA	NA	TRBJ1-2	CASSLDLRGDNYGYTF	TGTGCCAGCAGCTTAGATTTAAGGGGGGATAACTATGGCTACACCTTC
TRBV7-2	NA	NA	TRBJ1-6	CASSLAVGHSYNSPLHF	TGTGCCAGCAGCTTAGCCGTGGGGCACTCCTATAATTCACCCCTCCACTTT
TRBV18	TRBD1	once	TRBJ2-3	CASSPGTVDTQYF	TGTGCCAGCTCACCCGGGACAGTTGATACGCAGTATTTT